This TCR beta chain was sequenced in a study of CD8+CD57+ T cells in acquired aplastic anemia (dated 2018 in TCRdb). Regarding the study in general: On average, sorted CD4+ and CD8+ cells yielded 3.2 ug of extracted DNA, with a range of about 0.19 to 30 ug. A CD8+CD57+ expansion meant a frequency higher than the mean frequency seen in healthy subjects.

Worth noting for this clonotype: Its cognate antigen has yet to be identified. It has no much larger one-base neighbor in the sample; base qualities were not kept.

TCR beta VDJ combination and CDR3 sequence profiling used genomic DNA as the template. An Illumina HiSeq 2000 was used for TCR repertoire sequencing. Turning to the authors' computational methods: TRBV/TRBJ rearrangement plots, CDR3 size and DJ length profiles, and Simpson's diversity index were used to assess repertoires. The most abundant DNA sequence in the deep sequencing data was taken as the immunodominant clone. CDR3 amino acid sequences were screened for sharing across subjects and compared with published repertoires and the VDJdb database. TCRdb took the public reads, trimmed them with fastp at Q25, ran MiXCR for clone calling and kept in-frame beta chains. When rows share a CDR3 protein, they turn into one entry using the most common DNA and genes. TCRdb's processing, not the authors', yielded these V and J calls. The sample includes approximately 130,000 distinct CDR3 sequences, with about two fifths observed a single time. Jointly, the top ten make up more than 2.5% of the sample.

Flow cytometry had shown CD8+CD57+ cell expansion in the patients selected for sequencing. All patients had severe acquired aplastic anemia diagnosed by International Study of Aplastic Anemia and Agranulocytosis and Camitta criteria. No patient had received any therapy when blood was sampled. In this study, sorted CD4+ and CD8+ T cells from the blood of healthy subjects and of severe aplastic anemia patients had their TCR repertoires deep-sequenced. In the USA, patient enrollment took place under clinicaltrials.gov protocols 00001620, 01623167, 00001397, 00071045, 00081523 and 00961064. Ficoll-Paque density gradient centrifugation was used to isolate peripheral blood mononuclear cells. Before DNA extraction, CD4+ and CD8+ T cells were sorted by FACS or by magnetic beads. The junction carries 15 bases between V and J, which are trimmed by 0 bases and 9 bases respectively. The CDR3 goes from the cysteine to the phenylalanine over 16 residues. This entry keeps only the CDR3 DNA: 48 bases, framed from base 1. CDR1 and CDR2 (ENHRY, SYGVKD) derive from the germline V gene.

Results and caveats for the whole study, not just this receptor: No significant difference in CD8+ Simpson's diversity was found between patients and healthy controls (P=0.060). Around 30 CD8+ CDR3 sequences were found in both patients and controls but appeared to be highly expressed in patients and within the immunodominant clones of the patients.

Sequenced material: sorted CD4+, CD8+, or CD8+CD57+ T cells (not recorded which) from PBMCs. The TCR comes from a human donor with aplastic anemia. This sequence uses TRBV10-3 and TRBJ1-6, and perhaps TRBD1 as D gene, on 6 matching bases. CDR3 protein: CAISESAGTGLSPLHF. In nucleotide form, the sequence is TGTGCCATCAGTGAGTCAGCGGGAACAGGGCTTTCACCCCTCCACTTT.